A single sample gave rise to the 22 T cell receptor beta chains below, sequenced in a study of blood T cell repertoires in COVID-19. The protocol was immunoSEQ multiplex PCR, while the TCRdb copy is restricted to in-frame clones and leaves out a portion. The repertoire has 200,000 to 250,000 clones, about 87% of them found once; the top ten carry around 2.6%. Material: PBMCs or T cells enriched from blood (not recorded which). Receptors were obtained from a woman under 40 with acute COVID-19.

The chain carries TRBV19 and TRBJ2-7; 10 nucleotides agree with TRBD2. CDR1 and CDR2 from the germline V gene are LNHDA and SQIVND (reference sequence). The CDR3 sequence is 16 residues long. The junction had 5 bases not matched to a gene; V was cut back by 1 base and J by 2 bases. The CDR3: CASSIGASGGPYEQYF. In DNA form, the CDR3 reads TGTGCCAGTAGTATAGGGGCTAGCGGGGGTCCCTACGAGCAGTACTTC.

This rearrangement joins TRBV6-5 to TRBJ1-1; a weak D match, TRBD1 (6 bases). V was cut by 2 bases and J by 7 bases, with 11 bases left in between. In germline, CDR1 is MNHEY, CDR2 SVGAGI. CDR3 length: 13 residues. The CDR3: CASSYLGQFEAFF. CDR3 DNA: TGTGCCAGCAGTTACCTCGGACAGTTTGAAGCTTTCTTT.

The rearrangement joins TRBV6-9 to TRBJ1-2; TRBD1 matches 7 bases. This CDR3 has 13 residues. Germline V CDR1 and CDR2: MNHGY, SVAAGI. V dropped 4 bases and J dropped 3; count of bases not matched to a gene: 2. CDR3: CASSLGQDYGYTF. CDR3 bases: TGTGCCAGCAGTTTAGGACAGGACTATGGCTACACCTTC.

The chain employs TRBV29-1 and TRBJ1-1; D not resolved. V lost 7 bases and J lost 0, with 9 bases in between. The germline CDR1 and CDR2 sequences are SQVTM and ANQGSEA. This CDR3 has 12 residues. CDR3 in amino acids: CSGRTVNTEAFF. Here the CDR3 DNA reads TGCAGCGGGAGGACGGTGAACACTGAAGCTTTCTTT.

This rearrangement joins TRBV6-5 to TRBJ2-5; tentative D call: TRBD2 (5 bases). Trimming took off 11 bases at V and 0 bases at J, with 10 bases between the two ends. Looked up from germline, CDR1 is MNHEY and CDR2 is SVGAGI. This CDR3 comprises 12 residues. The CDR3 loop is CAGRSYQETQYF. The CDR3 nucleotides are TGTGCCGGGAGATCTTACCAAGAGACCCAGTACTTC.

CDR3 coding DNA: TGTGCCAGTAGTGGGGGACAGGTGAATCAGCCCCAGCATTTT. Translating gives CASSGGQVNQPQHF. The chain links TRBV19 to TRBJ1-5, with 8 bases fitting TRBD1. There are 14 residues in the CDR3. Germline V gene data show CDR1 as LNHDA and CDR2 as SQIVND (reference sequence). V was pared by 5 bases and J by 4 bases, with 4 bases of the junction left unmatched.

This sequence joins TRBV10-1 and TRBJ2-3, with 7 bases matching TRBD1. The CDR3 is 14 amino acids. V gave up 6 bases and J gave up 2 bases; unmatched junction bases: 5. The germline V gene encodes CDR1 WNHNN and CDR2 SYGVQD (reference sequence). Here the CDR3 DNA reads TGCGCCAGCAGCTCGGGGACAGACACAGATACGCAGTATTTT. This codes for CASSSGTDTDTQYF.

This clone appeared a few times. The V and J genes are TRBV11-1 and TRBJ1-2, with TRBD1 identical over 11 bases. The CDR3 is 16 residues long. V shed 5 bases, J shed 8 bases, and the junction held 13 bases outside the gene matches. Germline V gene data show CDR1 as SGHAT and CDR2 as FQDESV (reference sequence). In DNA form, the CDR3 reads TGTGCCAGCAGCGATGGACAGGGGGCCATGGAGGGAGGCTACACCTTC. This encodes CASSDGQGAMEGGYTF.

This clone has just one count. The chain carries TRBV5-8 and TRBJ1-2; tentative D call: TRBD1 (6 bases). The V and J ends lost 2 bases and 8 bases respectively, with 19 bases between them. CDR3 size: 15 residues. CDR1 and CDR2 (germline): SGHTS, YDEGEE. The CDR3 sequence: CASSFSFATGRGYTF. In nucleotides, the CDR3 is TGTGCCAGCAGCTTTTCCTTTGCGACAGGTCGGGGCTACACCTTC.

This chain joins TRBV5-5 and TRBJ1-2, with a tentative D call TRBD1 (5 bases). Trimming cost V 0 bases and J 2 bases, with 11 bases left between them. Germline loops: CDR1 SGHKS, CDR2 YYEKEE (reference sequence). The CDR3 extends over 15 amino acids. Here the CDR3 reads CASSLVAGVNYGYTF. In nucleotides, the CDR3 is TGTGCCAGCAGCTTGGTGGCGGGGGTGAACTATGGCTACACCTTC.

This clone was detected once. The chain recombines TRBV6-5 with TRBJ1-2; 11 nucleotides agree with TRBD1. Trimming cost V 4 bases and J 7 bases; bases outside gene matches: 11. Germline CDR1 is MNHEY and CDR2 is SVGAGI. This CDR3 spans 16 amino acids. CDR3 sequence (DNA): TGTGCCAGCAGTTCCGCCCGGGACAGGGGGGATCGTGGCTACACCTTC. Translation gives CASSSARDRGDRGYTF.

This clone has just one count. This CDR3 is CASSFTGDYGYTF. The DNA of the CDR3 is TGCGCCAGCAGCTTTACCGGGGACTATGGCTACACCTTC. This chain connects TRBV5-1 to TRBJ1-2; D is undetermined. This CDR3 contains 13 residues. CDR1 is SGHRS, CDR2 YFSETQ, per germline. V was trimmed by 2 bases and J by 3 bases, leaving 8 bases between them.

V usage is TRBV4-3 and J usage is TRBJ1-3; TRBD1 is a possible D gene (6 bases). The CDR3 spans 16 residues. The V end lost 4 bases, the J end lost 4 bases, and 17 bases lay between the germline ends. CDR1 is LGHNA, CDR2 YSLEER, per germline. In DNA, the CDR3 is TGCGCCAGCAGCCGTGACAGGTCCTACTCAGGAAACACCATATATTTT. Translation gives CASSRDRSYSGNTIYF.

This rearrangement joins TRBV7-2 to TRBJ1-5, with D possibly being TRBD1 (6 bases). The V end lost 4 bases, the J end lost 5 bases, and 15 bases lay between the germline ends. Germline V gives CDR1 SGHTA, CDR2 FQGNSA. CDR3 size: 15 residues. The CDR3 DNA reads TGTGCCAGCAGCTACGAACAGGGTAACCATCAGCCCCAGCATTTT. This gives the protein CASSYEQGNHQPQHF.

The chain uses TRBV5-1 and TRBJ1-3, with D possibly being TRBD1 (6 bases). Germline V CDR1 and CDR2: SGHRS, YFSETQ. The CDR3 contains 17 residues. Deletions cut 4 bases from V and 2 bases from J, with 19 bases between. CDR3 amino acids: CASSPNPTGTTGNTIYF. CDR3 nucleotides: TGCGCCAGCAGCCCGAACCCCACAGGGACAACTGGAAACACCATATATTTT.

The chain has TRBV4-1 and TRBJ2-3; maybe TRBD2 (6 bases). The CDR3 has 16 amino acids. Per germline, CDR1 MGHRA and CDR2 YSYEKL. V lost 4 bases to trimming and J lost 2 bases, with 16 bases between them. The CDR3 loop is CASSLVGGNPTDTQYF. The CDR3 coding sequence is TGCGCCAGCAGCCTGGTCGGGGGAAACCCCACAGATACGCAGTATTTT.

CDR3 sequence (DNA): TGTGCCAGCAGTGCCAGGGTTTTCAATCAGCCCCAGCATTTT. Protein: CASSARVFNQPQHF. The chain joins TRBV6-2 or TRBV6-3 to TRBJ1-5; tentative D call: TRBD1 (5 bases). V was cut by 5 bases and J by 3 bases, with 11 bases left in between. Looked up from germline, CDR1 is MNHEY and CDR2 is SVGEGT. This CDR3 is 14 amino acids long.

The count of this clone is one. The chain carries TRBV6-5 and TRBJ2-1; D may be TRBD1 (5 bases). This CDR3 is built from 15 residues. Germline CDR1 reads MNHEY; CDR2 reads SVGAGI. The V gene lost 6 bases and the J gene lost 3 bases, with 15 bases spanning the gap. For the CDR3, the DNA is TGTGCCAGCAGCAGCCCCGGAAGGGGCTACAATGAGCAGTTCTTC. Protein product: CASSSPGRGYNEQFF.

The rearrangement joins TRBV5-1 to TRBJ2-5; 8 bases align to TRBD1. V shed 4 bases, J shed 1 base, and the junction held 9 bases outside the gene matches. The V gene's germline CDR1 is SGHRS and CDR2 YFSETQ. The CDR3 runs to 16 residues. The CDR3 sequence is CASSHPRGQAQETQYF. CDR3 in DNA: TGCGCCAGCAGCCATCCCAGGGGGCAGGCCCAAGAGACCCAGTACTTC.

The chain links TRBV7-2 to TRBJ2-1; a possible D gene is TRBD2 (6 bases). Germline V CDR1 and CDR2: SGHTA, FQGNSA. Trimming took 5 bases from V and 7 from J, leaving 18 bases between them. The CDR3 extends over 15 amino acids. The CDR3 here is CASSPERAYPNEQFF. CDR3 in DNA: TGTGCCAGCAGCCCCGAGCGGGCCTATCCTAATGAGCAGTTCTTC.

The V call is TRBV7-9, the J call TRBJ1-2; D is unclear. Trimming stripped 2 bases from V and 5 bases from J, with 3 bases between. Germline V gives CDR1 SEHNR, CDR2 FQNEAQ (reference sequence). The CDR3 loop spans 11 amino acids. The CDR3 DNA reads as TGTGCCAGCAGCTTATCGTATGGCTACACCTTC. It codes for CASSLSYGYTF.

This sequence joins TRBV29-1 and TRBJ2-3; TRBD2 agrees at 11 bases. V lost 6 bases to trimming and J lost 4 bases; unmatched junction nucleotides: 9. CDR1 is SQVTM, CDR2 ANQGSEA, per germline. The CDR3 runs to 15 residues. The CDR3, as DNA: TGCAGCGTGGGGCTAGCGGGGGGTAATTCAGATACGCAGTATTTT. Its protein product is CSVGLAGGNSDTQYF.